The sequence of this T cell receptor (beta chain) was determined in a study of vaccination and CD4 T cells after COVID-19 (dated by TCRdb to between 2021 and 2024). General notes on the study: Every convalescent patient had a positive nasal swab PCR test for SARS-CoV-2, with mild disease in roughly ten patients and severe disease in one. Participants received two doses of either the Pfizer-BioNTech BNT162b2 vaccine (n=8) or the Moderna mRNA-1273 vaccine (n=2). In approximately eleven COVID-19 convalescent patients and 4 infection-naive healthy vaccine recipients, the spike-specific CD4+ TCR repertoire before mRNA vaccination was compared with the repertoire after mRNA vaccination. In the convalescent cohort there were six males and four females, among whom were two Hispanic individuals, seven Caucasians, two Asians and one multiracial person. For stimulating the cultures, overlapping spike peptide pools were used, derived from SARS-CoV-2 as well as from the common cold coronaviruses HCoV-NL63, HCoV-OC43 and HCoV-229E. In control cultures, a CEFX viral epitope pool was used as positive control, an HIV-1 Nef peptide pool was used as negative control, or no peptide was added. Post-COVID blood samples from convalescent patients were collected a median of roughly 100 days after diagnosis, with a range of 35 to 161 days. Post-vaccine blood samples were obtained a median of around 67 days after the second vaccine dose, with a range of about 14 to 241 days. Beyond this particular receptor, the publication reports: The study included relatively few convalescent patients and did not analyze early timepoints after natural infection. Although the median number of SARS-CoV-2-reactive clonotypes went up from 20 to 25 after infection to approximately 40 after vaccination, the increase was not significant. In convalescent patients, nearly all vaccine-specific clones (304 of 307) were found to be mono-reactive for SARS-CoV-2 spike rather than cross-reactive with common cold coronaviruses. In convalescent patients, a median roughly 85% of post-vaccine SARS-CoV-2-reactive clones were detected only after vaccination, suggesting vaccine-specific priming.

Preparation of the library involved PCR. TCR sequencing of DNA from cultured CD4+ T cells used the Oncomine TCR Beta short-read assay at the Johns Hopkins FTIC core. The QIAamp micro DNA kit was used to extract genomic DNA from the cultured CD4+ T cells. Oncomine TCR Beta libraries from cultured CD4+ T cells were pooled using unique dual indexes and sequenced on an Illumina iSeq 100. Per the original workflow: Non-productive sequences were filtered out, and CDR3s that did not start with C, did not end with F or W, or were shorter than 7 amino acids were discarded. The MANAFEST web application was used to identify antigen-specific clonotypes by comparing peptide-stimulated wells against reference wells and other culture wells. Positive clones required FDR below 0.05, an odds ratio above 5, and productive frequency above 0.1% in at least two of three replicate wells. Cross-reactive clonotypes were defined as significantly expanded in both SARS-CoV-2 spike wells and at least one common cold coronavirus spike condition. Using R version 3.6.1, CDR3 homology was evaluated through Levenshtein distances (stringdist) along with unrooted phylogenetic trees (ape). The public reads were reanalyzed by TCRdb: fastp trimming at Q25, MiXCR alignment, in-frame beta chains only. Rows are combined by CDR3 protein, so each entry shows the most common genes and DNA. These V and J calls rely on TCRdb rather than the paper's analysis. A total of roughly 18,000 distinct CDR3 sequences appear in this sample, roughly 56% of them only once. Approximately 13% of the sample is taken by the ten largest.

This clonotype is a singleton in its sample. The antigen it recognizes is unknown. No base quality information exists; no much larger clone differs at one position. One read alone lends weak support. Via the germline V gene, CDR1 is SGHNT and CDR2 YENEEA. V is reduced by 7 bases and J by 7 bases, leaving a spacing of 8 bases between them. The CDR3 starts with the cysteine, ends with the phenylalanine, and has 12 residues. Only the CDR3 DNA stays, 36 bases, in frame from base 1. Taken with the paper, the label for treatment or condition translates to: approximately 11-day PBMC culture with coronavirus spike peptide pools or control peptides (ViraFEST assay). The ViraFEST assay, used in the study, expanded antigen-specific T cells with peptide pools and then identified the expanded clonotypes through TCR sequencing. The positive SARS-CoV-2 PCR tests of the convalescent patients were dated from March to December 2020, before the Alpha, Beta and Delta variants emerged in the United States. Each well held 2 million to 2.5 million PBMCs cultured with around 9 ug/ml peptide pools in IMDM containing approximately 4.8% human AB serum and 10 IU/ml IL-2. On days 3 and 7, half of the culture medium was replaced with fresh IL-2-containing medium. Once the cells had been in culture for about 10 days, the EasySep CD4+ T cell isolation kit was used to isolate CD4+ T cells by negative selection. PBMCs were separated from whole blood using Ficoll-Paque Plus gradient centrifugation and then either used fresh or cryopreserved at -140C. In general, triplicate wells were set up for every culture condition.

Sequencing was done on a sample of CD4+ T cells from blood, cultured in vitro. This receptor was taken from a human donor who had recovered from COVID-19. In this chain, TRBV11-3 is recombined with TRBJ1-6; TRBD1 is possibly the D segment (6 matching bases). The CDR3 amino acid sequence is: CASTTGNSPLHF. The sequence in DNA is TGTGCCAGCACCACAGGGAATTCACCCCTCCACTTT. Outside the CDR3, residues come from the reference TRBV11-3 and TRBJ1-6 proteins, so the full variable domain is: EAGVVQSPRYKIIEKKQPVAFWCNPISGHNTLYWYLQNLGQGPELLIRYENEEAVDDSQLPKDRFSAERLKGVDSTLKIQPAELGDSAVYLCASTTGNSPLHFGNGTRLTVT.